The clone carrying this TCR beta chain was detected only a few times. RNA amounts of about 0.5 to 1 ug underwent reverse transcription with random hexamers. It was immunoSEQ multiplex PCR that amplified TCR beta CDR3 across 54 Vbeta and 13 Jbeta. TCRdb redid the calling of the immunoSEQ multiplex PCR reads with MiXCR, one entry per CDR3 protein. The sample has approximately 200,000 distinct CDR3 sequences, 90% to 95% seen once. TCR beta sequencing covered blood CD8+ and CD4+ T cells. The multiple sclerosis control cohort comprised treatment-naive individuals presenting with stable or active relapsing-remitting disease. Trimming removed 2 bases at V and 5 bases at J, with 4 bases between. This CDR3 contains 11 residues. CDR1 is SGHDT, CDR2 YYEEEE, per germline. The record originates from a study of CD8 T cells in Susac syndrome.

The rearrangement uses TRBV5-6 and TRBJ2-5; D gene ambiguous. Sequenced: CD4+ T cells from PBMCs. The TCR originated in a human donor with multiple sclerosis. The DNA for the CDR3 is TGTGCCAGCAGCTTCCTGGAGACCCAGTACTTC. Translation gives CASSFLETQYF. Combining the CDR3 with reference TRBV5-6 and TRBJ2-5 gives the whole variable domain DAGVTQSPTHLIKTRGQQVTLRCSPKSGHDTVSWYQQALGQGPQFIFQYYEEEERQRGNFPDRFSGHQFPNYSSELNVNALLLGDSALYLCASSFLETQYFGPGTRLLVL.